This TCR beta chain was captured by sequencing in a study of cytomegalovirus exposure and HLA in healthy donors. A note on this clone: Its antigen is not known.

Germline lookup yields CDR1 SQVTM and CDR2 ANQGSEA. CDR3 size: 12 residues. Study findings and constraints: Highly shared variants forming one cluster were likely a sequencing artifact. In an earlier analysis, most TCR beta V segments were productive about 87% or about 30% of the time. Exclusion as indistinguishable affected some V segments, including TRBV6-2 and TRBV6-3. Cytomegalovirus status was reportedly diagnosed by the classifier with high sensitivity and specificity.

The PCR used 60 Vbeta and 13 Jbeta primers. Generated by immunoSEQ multiplex PCR, the TCRdb table keeps only in-frame clones and is missing some. The sample contains about 120,000 clones, roughly 63% of which appear only once. The sequence was obtained from a man aged 25 to 45 in good health and CMV-seropositive. Sample: PBMCs. This rearrangement joins TRBV29-1 to TRBJ1-4; 7 positions agree with TRBD1. CDR3 sequence (DNA): TGCAGTGTCCAGGGGGTGGATGAAAAACTGTTTTTT. Protein product: CSVQGVDEKLFF.